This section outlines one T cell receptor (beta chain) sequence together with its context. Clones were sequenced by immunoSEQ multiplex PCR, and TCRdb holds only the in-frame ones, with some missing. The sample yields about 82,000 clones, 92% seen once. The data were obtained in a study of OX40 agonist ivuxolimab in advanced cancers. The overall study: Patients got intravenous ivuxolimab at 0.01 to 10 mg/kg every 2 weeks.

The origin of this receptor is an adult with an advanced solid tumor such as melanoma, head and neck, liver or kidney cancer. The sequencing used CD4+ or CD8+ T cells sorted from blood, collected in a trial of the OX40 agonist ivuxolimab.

The CDR3 sequence: CASSPGEGYGYTF. In DNA, the CDR3 is TGTGCCAGCTCACCGGGCGAGGGTTATGGCTACACCTTC. The chain recombines TRBV18 with TRBJ1-2, with D unclear. Looked up from germline, CDR1 is KGHSH and CDR2 is LQKENI. V gave up 3 bases and J gave up 5 bases, with 10 bases separating them. The CDR3 has 13 residues.